This is a list of T cell receptor beta chains from one sample in a study of T-cell memory formation after mild COVID-19. Each CDR3 protein is one row after TCRdb ran MiXCR on the 5' RACE reads. The top ten hold around 12% of the sample, which has roughly 550,000 distinct CDR3 sequences, roughly 20% seen once. Material: PBMCs or a T cell subset sorted from them (not recorded which). These receptors were collected from an adult woman who had mild COVID-19 (a few samples of this study predate the infection). Cell type and time point are not known. Both conserved end residues are part of each CDR3. The order of the fields is V gene, clone size, J gene, D gene, CDR3 protein, CDR3 DNA. A D gene is named only where the DNA matches it firmly. The size field is filled for only some rows; it gives once, few, many or a size class.

TRBV12-3/TRBV12-4	few	TRBJ1-6	.	CASSLAGARNSPLHF	TGTGCCAGCAGTTTAGCTGGTGCTCGTAATTCACCCCTCCACTTT
TRBV7-9	.	TRBJ2-3	.	CASSFVSNTDTQYF	TGTGCCAGCAGCTTCGTGAGTAACACAGATACGCAGTATTTT
TRBV6-5	.	TRBJ1-5	.	CASSYGLRQPQHF	TGTGCCAGCAGTTATGGGCTGCGGCAGCCCCAGCATTTT
TRBV9	.	TRBJ2-7	TRBD1	CASSEQGAPGEQYF	TGTGCCAGCAGCGAACAGGGGGCGCCGGGGGAGCAGTACTTC
TRBV3-1	.	TRBJ2-3	TRBD2	CASSPRTSGSWDTQYF	TGTGCCAGCAGCCCCAGGACTAGCGGGAGTTGGGATACGCAGTATTTT
TRBV6-5	.	TRBJ2-1	TRBD2	CASSYLAGGRNEQFF	TGTGCCAGCAGTTACCTAGCGGGAGGGAGGAATGAGCAGTTCTTC
TRBV29-1	.	TRBJ1-1	.	CSVGHWNTEAFF	TGCAGCGTAGGACACTGGAACACTGAAGCTTTCTTT
TRBV29-1	.	TRBJ2-5	.	CSVEDGTFQETQYF	TGCAGCGTTGAAGACGGAACTTTCCAAGAGACCCAGTACTTC
TRBV12-3/TRBV12-4	.	TRBJ2-2	TRBD2	CASNTHGAAGVNTGELFF	TGTGCCAGCAATACCCACGGGGCAGCGGGGGTTAACACCGGGGAGCTGTTTTTT
TRBV15	few	TRBJ1-5	.	CATSREIPGLGGQPQHF	TGTGCCACCAGCAGAGAGATTCCGGGCCTGGGTGGTCAGCCCCAGCATTTT
TRBV3-1	.	TRBJ2-5	.	CASSQGPQGPRRETQYF	TGTGCCAGCAGCCAAGGTCCCCAGGGGCCCAGGAGGGAGACCCAGTACTTC
TRBV5-1	few	TRBJ2-7	.	CASSTASGVAYEQYF	TGCGCCAGCAGCACCGCGTCGGGGGTTGCCTACGAGCAGTACTTC
TRBV7-9	.	TRBJ2-1	TRBD2	CASSLGTSGSSYNEQFF	TGTGCCAGCAGCTTAGGGACTAGCGGAAGCTCCTACAATGAGCAGTTCTTC
TRBV5-4	.	TRBJ2-7	.	CASSLAGGLGEQYF	TGTGCCAGCAGCTTGGCCGGGGGTTTGGGTGAGCAGTACTTC
TRBV5-1	.	TRBJ2-3	.	CASGEIATDTQYF	TGCGCCAGCGGTGAAATAGCCACAGATACGCAGTATTTT
TRBV27	.	TRBJ1-6	.	CASSLQGNSPLHF	TGTGCCAGCAGTTTACAGGGTAATTCACCCCTCCACTTT
TRBV5-1	many	TRBJ2-5	.	CASSLIQGEETQYF	TGCGCCAGCAGCTTGATTCAGGGAGAAGAGACCCAGTACTTC
TRBV20-1	.	TRBJ1-2	.	CSARKGAYGYTF	TGCAGTGCTAGAAAGGGAGCCTATGGCTACACCTTC
TRBV16	few	TRBJ2-1	.	CASSQRGYNEQFF	TGTGCCAGCAGCCAAAGGGGGTACAATGAGCAGTTCTTC
TRBV24-1	few	TRBJ2-7	.	CATSDVNVPYEQYF	TGTGCCACCAGTGACGTTAATGTACCCTACGAGCAGTACTTC
TRBV9	few	TRBJ2-1	.	CASSGGNNEQFF	TGTGCCAGCAGCGGGGGAAACAATGAGCAGTTCTTC
TRBV4-1	.	TRBJ2-1	.	CASSQEPSFGVEQFF	TGCGCCAGCAGCCAGGAACCGTCGTTCGGCGTTGAGCAGTTCTTC
TRBV30	.	TRBJ1-6	.	CAWKGQVYSPLHF	TGTGCCTGGAAAGGGCAGGTCTATTCACCCCTCCACTTT
TRBV30	few	TRBJ2-1	TRBD1	CAWNPREGAPYNEQFF	TGTGCCTGGAATCCCCGTGAGGGGGCCCCCTACAATGAGCAGTTCTTC
TRBV7-3	few	TRBJ2-3	.	CASSYEGGTDTQYF	TGTGCCAGCAGCTACGAAGGGGGCACAGATACGCAGTATTTT
TRBV7-2	.	TRBJ2-1	TRBD2	CASSLTSGTSVLNEQFF	TGTGCCAGCAGCTTAACCTCCGGGACTAGCGTGCTCAATGAGCAGTTCTTC
TRBV7-6	few	TRBJ1-5	TRBD1	CASSRRQGPNQPQHF	TGTGCCAGCAGCCGAAGACAGGGCCCCAATCAGCCCCAGCATTTT
TRBV3-1	few	TRBJ2-5	TRBD2	CASSQETTSDETQYF	TGTGCCAGCAGCCAAGAGACGACTAGCGACGAGACCCAGTACTTC
TRBV4-1	.	TRBJ2-6	.	CASSRADNSGANVLTF	TGCGCCAGCAGCCGGGCAGATAACTCTGGGGCCAACGTCCTGACTTTC
TRBV20-1	many	TRBJ2-3	TRBD2	CSANDLAVLTDTQYF	TGCAGTGCCAACGATCTAGCGGTACTCACAGATACGCAGTATTTT
TRBV20-1	.	TRBJ2-7	.	CSAQMAYEQYF	TGCAGTGCCCAGATGGCCTACGAGCAGTACTTC
TRBV15	few	TRBJ2-1	TRBD2	CATSPSGGTPVDEQFF	TGTGCCACCAGCCCCAGCGGGGGGACCCCCGTCGATGAGCAGTTCTTC
TRBV29-1	.	TRBJ2-7	.	CSVEELADERYF	TGCAGCGTTGAAGAACTGGCAGACGAGCGATACTTC
TRBV4-2	.	TRBJ1-4	.	CASSQHGTGNEKLFF	TGTGCCAGCAGCCAACACGGGACGGGGAATGAAAAACTGTTTTTT
TRBV3-1	.	TRBJ2-1	TRBD2	CASSQDPGLAGVGNEQFF	TGTGCCAGCAGCCAAGATCCCGGACTAGCGGGAGTGGGCAATGAGCAGTTCTTC
TRBV20-1	.	TRBJ1-2	TRBD1	CSAISRGRGGYTF	TGCAGTGCTATAAGCAGGGGGCGCGGTGGCTACACCTTC
TRBV29-1	many	TRBJ1-1	TRBD1	CSASTGMNTEAFF	TGCAGCGCGTCGACAGGGATGAACACTGAAGCTTTCTTT
TRBV11-2	.	TRBJ2-5	.	CASSLKVWRFPKETQYF	TGTGCCAGCAGCTTAAAGGTCTGGCGGTTTCCGAAAGAGACCCAGTACTTC
TRBV7-3	.	TRBJ2-7	TRBD2	CASSPTTSGRLYEQYF	TGTGCCAGCAGTCCTACGACTAGCGGGAGACTGTACGAGCAGTACTTC
TRBV3-1	few	TRBJ2-5	TRBD1	CASSRRQGSKETQYF	TGTGCCAGCAGCAGACGACAGGGGTCCAAAGAGACCCAGTACTTC
TRBV7-2	.	TRBJ1-3	.	CASSLEGQGSGNTIYF	TGTGCCAGCAGCTTAGAGGGACAAGGCTCTGGAAACACCATATATTTT
TRBV7-9	many	TRBJ2-2	.	CASSLDSEFTGELFF	TGTGCCAGCAGCTTAGATTCGGAGTTCACCGGGGAGCTGTTTTTT
TRBV20-1	.	TRBJ1-2	.	CSAKETGRGTHGYTF	TGCAGTGCTAAAGAGACGGGCAGGGGCACCCATGGCTACACCTTC
TRBV5-6	few	TRBJ1-6	.	CASSSIDRRNSPLHF	TGTGCCAGCAGCTCGATCGACAGGAGAAATTCACCCCTCCACTTT
TRBV7-9	.	TRBJ1-2	.	CASSPSLLAAFYGYTF	TGTGCCAGCAGCCCGTCTCTTCTCGCAGCTTTCTATGGCTACACCTTC
TRBV3-1	.	TRBJ1-2	.	CASSQDVAGNYGYTF	TGTGCCAGCAGCCAAGATGTGGCGGGCAACTATGGCTACACCTTC
TRBV5-1	few	TRBJ1-1	.	CASSPGQSYEAFF	TGCGCCAGCAGCCCCGGACAGAGTTATGAAGCTTTCTTT
TRBV30	many	TRBJ2-1	TRBD2	CAWTGVASGVSYNEQFF	TGTGCCTGGACAGGTGTTGCTAGCGGGGTCTCCTACAATGAGCAGTTCTTC
TRBV5-1	many	TRBJ2-2	.	CASSLGFAGTGELFF	TGCGCCAGCAGCTTGGGCTTCGCGGGAACCGGGGAGCTGTTTTTT
TRBV6-6	.	TRBJ2-5	.	CASSSSYSETQYF	TGTGCCAGCAGCTCTAGCTACTCCGAGACCCAGTACTTC
TRBV12-3/TRBV12-4	.	TRBJ2-5	.	CASSRTTQETQYF	TGTGCCAGCAGTCGGACTACCCAAGAGACCCAGTACTTC
TRBV15	.	TRBJ1-5	.	CATSRDPQSNQPQHF	TGTGCCACCAGCAGAGATCCACAGAGCAATCAGCCCCAGCATTTT
TRBV10-3	.	TRBJ2-1	TRBD2	CAIRPGLAGVEQFF	TGTGCCATCAGACCGGGACTAGCAGGGGTTGAGCAGTTCTTC
TRBV29-1	few	TRBJ2-7	.	CSVETFSWGEQYF	TGCAGCGTTGAGACTTTCTCCTGGGGCGAGCAGTACTTC
TRBV24-1	.	TRBJ2-1	.	CATSGLGLGLYNEQFF	TGTGCCACCAGTGGCCTGGGACTGGGGCTATACAATGAGCAGTTCTTC